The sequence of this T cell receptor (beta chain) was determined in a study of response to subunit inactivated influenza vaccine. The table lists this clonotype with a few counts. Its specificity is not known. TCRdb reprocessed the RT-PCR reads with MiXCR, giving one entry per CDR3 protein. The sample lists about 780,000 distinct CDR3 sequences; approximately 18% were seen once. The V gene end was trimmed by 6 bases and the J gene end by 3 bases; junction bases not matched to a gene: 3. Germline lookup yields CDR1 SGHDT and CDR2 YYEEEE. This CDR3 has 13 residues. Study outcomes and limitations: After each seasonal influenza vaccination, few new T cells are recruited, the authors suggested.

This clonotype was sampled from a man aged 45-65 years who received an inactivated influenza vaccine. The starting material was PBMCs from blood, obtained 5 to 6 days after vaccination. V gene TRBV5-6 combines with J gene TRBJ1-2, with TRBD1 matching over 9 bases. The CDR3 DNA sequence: TGTGCCAGCAACCGACAGGGGGACTATGGCTACACCTTC. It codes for CASNRQGDYGYTF.